Below are 3 T cell receptor beta chains sequenced from a single sample in a study of metastatic and nonmetastatic thyroid tumors. TCRdb called clones again from the PCR reads with MiXCR. The table lists around 61,000 clones, almost 30% of them singletons. There were no patients who had received any treatment before thyroid surgery. Sample: blood. Receptor source: a female donor with papillary thyroid cancer or a benign thyroid nodule (not recorded which). Some clones in this sample may be carry-over from other donors' samples.

This clone is a singleton in its sample. The conserved final phenylalanine or tryptophan is absent from the CDR3, which likely points to a read error. The chain combines TRBV30 with TRBJ2-2; D ambiguous. V gave up 4 bases and J gave up 5 bases, with 20 bases separating them. The CDR3 has 16 amino acids. Germline loops: CDR1 GTSNPN, CDR2 SVGIG (reference sequence). CDR3 nucleotide sequence: TGTGCCTGGACAGATAGGCAGAGGTCTGGGACCGGGGAGCTGTTTTCT. Its protein is CAWTDRQRSGTGELFS.

The chain joins TRBV6-2 or TRBV6-3 to TRBJ2-2, with D unclear. The germline V and J ends were trimmed by 4 bases and 0 bases, with 9 bases remaining between them. Germline assignment: CDR1 MNHEY and CDR2 SVGEGT. This CDR3 region has 15 residues. Written as DNA, the CDR3 is TGTGCCAGCAGTTGGAGCCGGGCGAACACCGGGGAGCTGTTTTTT. Translation gives CASSWSRANTGELFF.

Turning to this clone: The sample contains more than one DNA sequence encoding this CDR3. The rearrangement links TRBV6-1 to TRBJ2-5; the match to TRBD1 covers 8 bases. The germline CDR1 and CDR2 sequences are MNHNS and SASEGT. V shed 5 bases, J shed 1 base, and the junction held 3 bases outside the gene matches. CDR3 size: 14 residues. DNA of the CDR3: TGTGCCAGCAGTCCCGGGACAGGCCAAGAGACCCAGTACTTC. Encoded protein: CASSPGTGQETQYF.